The 23 T cell receptor beta chains below come from one sample, sequenced in a study of blood T cell repertoires in COVID-19. The assay was immunoSEQ multiplex PCR, and TCRdb's table has in-frame clones only and misses some. The sample holds 30,000 to 40,000 clones, roughly 82% seen once. Sequencing was performed on peripheral blood. Source of these receptors: an older man with active or convalescent COVID-19.

This clone was observed once. The V call is TRBV5-6, the J call TRBJ2-3, with a possible D match to TRBD1 (5 bases). The ends were cut back, 3 bases at V and 4 bases at J, with 9 bases in the middle. The CDR3 sequence is 13 residues long. CDR1 is SGHDT, CDR2 YYEEEE, per germline. CDR3 region: CASSSQVADTQYF. Here the CDR3 DNA reads TGTGCCAGCAGCTCACAGGTTGCAGATACGCAGTATTTT.

The table lists this clone with a count of one. This chain joins TRBV18 and TRBJ1-2; 9 bases fit TRBD1. This CDR3 has 18 residues. Per germline, CDR1 KGHSH and CDR2 LQKENI. Trimming removed 0 bases from V and 3 bases from J; junction bases left unmatched: 11. The CDR3 nucleotides are TGTGCCAGCTCACCACCGGCACCTACAGGGGGCGAAGACTATGGCTACACCTTC. Its translation is CASSPPAPTGGEDYGYTF.

The chain employs TRBV19 and TRBJ1-5; D gene uncertain. The germline V gene has CDR1 LNHDA and CDR2 SQIVND (reference sequence). The CDR3 covers 12 residues. V was trimmed by 5 bases and J by 10 bases, leaving 12 bases between them. The CDR3 nucleotides read TGTGCCAGTAGTTTGAACAGCGGCCCCCAGCATTTT. It yields the protein CASSLNSGPQHF.

J is TRBJ2-1 and V is TRBV4-1, with TRBD1 matching 10 bases. Germline-derived CDR1 and CDR2 are MGHRA and YSYEKL. The CDR3 has 17 residues. With 0 bases clipped from V and 8 bases from J, the junction kept 10 bases outside the gene matches. CDR3 amino acids: CASSQDWPGQGSDEQFF. The CDR3 DNA follows: TGCGCCAGCAGCCAAGATTGGCCGGGACAGGGGTCGGATGAGCAGTTCTTC.

The chain combines TRBV27 with TRBJ2-7; 7 bases agree with TRBD2. Looked up from germline, CDR1 is MNHEY and CDR2 is SMNVEV (reference sequence). With 5 bases clipped from V and 6 bases from J, the junction kept 7 bases outside the gene matches. CDR3 length: 13 residues. CDR3 nucleotides: TGTGCCAGCAGTAGACTAGCTTCCACCGAGCAGTACTTC. As protein: CASSRLASTEQYF.

This clone was picked up one time. V and J are TRBV5-4 and TRBJ2-1; 11 positions match TRBD2. The germline gives CDR1 SGHNT, CDR2 YYREEE (reference sequence). The trim removed 2 bases at V and 2 bases at J, leaving 3 bases unmatched. The CDR3 loop spans 16 amino acids. CDR3 in DNA: TGTGCCAGCAGCTTCGGACTAGCGGGCGCCTACAATGAGCAGTTCTTC. This codes for CASSFGLAGAYNEQFF.

This chain joins TRBV21-1 and TRBJ2-1; TRBD2, as called in the table, went unchecked against the DNA. TRBV21-1 is marked as a pseudogene. This CDR3 contains 16 residues. The CDR3 DNA reads TGTGCCAGCAGCGCGTTGGGACTAGCGGGCCTCAATGAGCAGTTCTTC. Protein: CASSALGLAGLNEQFF.

The rearrangement links TRBV6-5 to TRBJ1-4; 7 bases fit TRBD1. The CDR3 is made up of 16 amino acids. The J segment lost 8 bases and the V segment lost 1 base, leaving 10 bases of the junction unmatched. Germline CDR1 and CDR2: MNHEY and SVGAGI. In DNA form, the CDR3 reads TGTGCCAGCAGTTACTTCCCCGGGACAGAACCCGAAAAACTGTTTTTT. Protein: CASSYFPGTEPEKLFF.

The chain uses TRBV29-1 and TRBJ1-1; 8 positions match TRBD1. The V gene end was trimmed by 4 bases and the J gene end by 3 bases; junction bases not matched to a gene: 13. This CDR3 is built from 16 residues. The germline CDR1 and CDR2 sequences are SQVTM and ANQGSEA. The DNA of the CDR3 is TGCAGCGTTGCGCTTCCTCCTTACAGGGGGGACACTGAAGCTTTCTTT. It translates to CSVALPPYRGDTEAFF. Supplemented by reference TRBV29-1 and TRBJ1-1, the full variable domain reads SAVISQKPSRDICQRGTSLTIQCQVDSQVTMMFWYRQQPGQSLTLIATANQGSEATYESGFVIDKFPISRPNLTFSTLTVSNMSPEDSSIYLCSVALPPYRGDTEAFFGQGTRLTVV.

This chain joins TRBV2 and TRBJ1-3; no clear D gene. Trimming removed 8 bases from V and 0 bases from J, with 8 bases in between. This CDR3 region has 13 residues. Germline values: CDR1 SNHLY, CDR2 FYNNEI. CDR3 DNA sequence: TGTGCCAGCGGCATCACCTCTGGAAACACCATATATTTT. Protein product: CASGITSGNTIYF. The full variable domain, its missing parts supplied by reference TRBV2 and TRBJ1-3, is EPEVTQTPSHQVTQMGQEVILRCVPISNHLYFYWYRQILGQKVEFLVSFYNNEISEKSEIFDDQFSVERPDGSNFTLKIRSTKLEDSAMYFCASGITSGNTIYFGEGSWLTVV.

The chain couples TRBV6-5 to TRBJ1-3; D ambiguous. CDR1 is MNHEY, CDR2 SVGAGI, per germline. This CDR3 has 14 residues. The germline V and J ends were trimmed by 0 bases and 0 bases, with 3 bases remaining between them. CDR3 amino acids: CASSYSASGNTIYF. In DNA form, the CDR3 reads TGTGCCAGCAGTTACTCGGCCTCTGGAAACACCATATATTTT.

The chain recombines TRBV30 with TRBJ1-3; no clear D gene. Germline V gene data show CDR1 as GTSNPN and CDR2 as SVGIG (reference sequence). The CDR3 consists of 15 residues. Trimming removed 0 bases at V and 1 base at J, with 10 bases between. As DNA, the CDR3 is TGTGCCTGGAGTGTAACCCGGGGATCTGGAAACACCATATATTTT. Translation gives CAWSVTRGSGNTIYF.

The rearrangement uses TRBV3-1 (or the pseudogene TRBV3-2) and TRBJ2-2; 10 positions match TRBD2. Germline loops: CDR1 LGHDT, CDR2 YNNKEL (reference sequence). Trimming at V came to 4 bases and at J to 1 base, leaving 3 bases not matched to a gene. This CDR3 has 16 amino acids. The CDR3 sequence: CASSRRTSGNTGELFF. The DNA of the CDR3 is TGTGCCAGCAGCCGTCGGACTAGCGGGAACACCGGGGAGCTGTTTTTT.

A single count supports this clone. This chain links TRBV30 with TRBJ2-1; 9 nucleotides agree with TRBD2. The ends lost 2 bases at V and 10 bases at J; junction bases unmatched: 15. Per the germline V gene, CDR1 is GTSNPN and CDR2 is SVGIG (reference sequence). The CDR3 sequence is 16 residues long. The CDR3 nucleotides are TGTGCCTGGAGTCCCAGGGCTGGAGCGGGAGGAGGAGAGCAGTTCTTC. Protein sequence: CAWSPRAGAGGGEQFF.

V and J are TRBV24-1 and TRBJ2-1, with 7 bases that match TRBD2. The CDR3 is 22 amino acids. In germline, CDR1 is KGHDR, CDR2 SFDVKD. V lost 8 bases to trimming and J lost 1 base; unmatched junction nucleotides: 28. The CDR3 nucleotides read TGTGCCACCACATTAACCGCCGGGGCGTTACTAGCGTCAGATCGATCCTACAATGAGCAGTTCTTC. Translating it yields CATTLTAGALLASDRSYNEQFF.

The chain is built from TRBV25-1 and TRBJ2-5; TRBD1 might be the D (6 bases). The germline V gene encodes CDR1 MGHDK and CDR2 SYGVNS. Trimming removed 10 bases at V and 2 bases at J, with 8 bases between. This CDR3 is built from 11 residues. In nucleotides, the CDR3 is TGTGCCACGGACAGTCAAGAGACCCAGTACTTC. This sequence encodes CATDSQETQYF.

This chain connects TRBV30 to TRBJ2-1; 8 positions agree with TRBD2. The CDR3 runs to 14 residues. Germline values: CDR1 GTSNPN, CDR2 SVGIG (reference sequence). Trimming at V came to 4 bases and at J to 10 bases, leaving 12 bases not matched to a gene. The CDR3 DNA sequence: TGTGCCTGGACTTACGGCGCGGGAGGACGAGAGCAGTTCTTC. Translation gives CAWTYGAGGREQFF.

The rearrangement joins TRBV28 to TRBJ2-1, with 12 bases aligning to TRBD2. CDR1 is MDHEN and CDR2 is SYDVKM in the germline V gene. J gave up 10 bases and V 6 bases, and 13 bases lay outside the gene matches. The CDR3 sequence is 16 residues long. CDR3 sequence: CASRTPLAGGQREQFF. DNA of the CDR3: TGTGCCAGCAGGACGCCACTAGCGGGAGGTCAAAGGGAGCAGTTCTTC.

J is TRBJ2-6 and V is TRBV2; TRBD2 is a possible D gene (6 bases). CDR3 length equals 16 residues. V lost 7 bases to trimming and J lost 0 bases, with 13 bases between them. Germline V gene sequence: CDR1 SNHLY, CDR2 FYNNEI. CDR3 sequence (DNA): TGTGCCAGCACCGGGACTTTTCGCTCTGGGGCCAACGTCCTGACTTTC. Protein sequence: CASTGTFRSGANVLTF.

The chain has TRBV28 and TRBJ2-3; D unclear. Germline CDR1 MDHEN, CDR2 SYDVKM. Trimming stripped 3 bases from V and 6 bases from J, with 13 bases between. The CDR3 sequence is 14 residues long. Here the CDR3 DNA reads TGTGCCAGCAGTTTCAGCCAAGGCGGCGATACGCAGTATTTT. It encodes CASSFSQGGDTQYF. The entire variable domain, with the rest obtained from reference TRBV28 and TRBJ2-3, is as follows: DVKVTQSSRYLVKRTGEKVFLECVQDMDHENMFWYRQDPGLGLRLIYFSYDVKMKEKGDIPEGYSVSREKKERFSLILESASTNQTSMYLCASSFSQGGDTQYFGPGTRLTVL.

The rearrangement links TRBV30 to TRBJ1-1; D remains unclear. Trimming removed 0 bases at V and 4 bases at J, with 12 bases between. CDR3 length: 14 amino acids. Germline lookup yields CDR1 GTSNPN and CDR2 SVGIG (reference sequence). Written as DNA, the CDR3 is TGTGCCTGGAGTGTTGGGCCTGGAGGCACTGAAGCTTTCTTT. Its protein is CAWSVGPGGTEAFF.

The J gene is TRBJ2-3, the V gene TRBV7-3, with TRBD2 matching 16 bases. The germline CDR1 and CDR2 sequences are SGHTA and FQGTGA. J gave up 0 bases and V 4 bases, and 4 bases lay outside the gene matches. The CDR3 covers 18 residues. DNA of the CDR3: TGTGCCAGCAGCTCGCCGGGACTAGCGGGAGGGAGCACAGATACGCAGTATTTT. Translated, it gives CASSSPGLAGGSTDTQYF.

V gene TRBV11-2 combines with J gene TRBJ2-3; 7 bases are a match to TRBD1. The trim removed 5 bases at V and 3 bases at J, leaving 8 bases unmatched. This CDR3 spans 15 amino acids. Germline loops: CDR1 SGHAT, CDR2 FQNNGV. CDR3 DNA: TGTGCCAGCAGCACCTTCAGGGGGAGAACAGATACGCAGTATTTT. Its translation is CASSTFRGRTDTQYF. The whole variable domain, filled in from reference TRBV11-2 and TRBJ2-3, reads EAGVAQSPRYKIIEKRQSVAFWCNPISGHATLYWYQQILGQGPKLLIQFQNNGVVDDSQLPKDRFSAERLKGVDSTLKIQPAKLEDSAVYLCASSTFRGRTDTQYFGPGTRLTVL.